The text below deals with one T cell receptor (beta chain). As yet, its antigen is unknown. Only in-frame clones appear in the TCRdb table, and some are missing; sequencing was by immunoSEQ multiplex PCR. The data contain about 27,000 clones, more than 65% of them singletons. The data are from a study of vaccination effects on CD4 cells after COVID-19. Pools of viral peptides were used by the ViraFEST assay to expand antigen-specific CD4+ T cells ahead of sequencing. With approximately 9 days of culture completed, CD4+ T cells were isolated. All vaccine recipients tested negative for nucleocapsid antibodies and had never contracted SARS-CoV-2 infection. In culture with roughly 10 IU/ml IL-2 and roughly 9.3 ug/ml peptides, PBMC were grown at around 1.8 million per well. Researchers swapped half the medium for IL-2 medium on both days 3 and 7. The germline V gene encodes CDR1 KGHSH and CDR2 LQKENI. The V gene lost 1 base and the J gene lost 0 bases, with 12 bases spanning the gap. CDR3 length: 16 residues.

Specimen: CD4+ T cells from PBMCs cultured with HCoV-NL63 spike peptides, collected before COVID-19 vaccination. This receptor was obtained from a human donor who received a COVID-19 vaccine. The chain employs TRBV18 and TRBJ1-1; a possible D gene is TRBD1 (6 bases). CDR3 bases: TGTGCCAGCTCACCACAGCAGGGGAAAATGAACACTGAAGCTTTCTTT. Protein product: CASSPQQGKMNTEAFF.